Listed here is a single TCR beta chain. Amplification from RNA transcripts yielded the TCR beta CDR3 regions. HTBI primers were used in a first-round RT-PCR, which preceded a second-round multiplex PCR. Using its own MiXCR run on the multiplex PCR reads, TCRdb lists one record per CDR3 protein. This table has about 660,000 distinct CDR3 sequences, about 41% appearing once. The source of the sample is a study of Graves' ophthalmopathy and Graves' hyperthyroidism. Unmatched junction bases numbered 7, after V lost 6 bases and J lost 7 bases. Germline lookup yields CDR1 LNHDA and CDR2 SQIVND (reference sequence). The CDR3 covers 14 residues.

This TCR came from an adult man with Graves' ophthalmopathy. The specimen sequenced was peripheral blood. J is TRBJ1-4 and V is TRBV19, with TRBD1 identical over 8 bases. In nucleotides, the CDR3 is TGTGCCAGTAGATACCCCGGGACAGGTGAAAAACTGTTTTTT. Its protein is CASRYPGTGEKLFF.